A selection of T cell receptor beta chains follows, all from one sample in a study of T cell repertoires in cytomegalovirus infection. These receptors are not linked to any known antigen. TCRdb called the reads again in MiXCR, with one record for every CDR3 protein. The table includes approximately 990,000 distinct CDR3 sequences, around 30% detected once. The sequencing here drew on cultured CD8+ T cells from PBMCs, taken from culture after CMV antigen stimulation. These receptors originate from a human donor in good health (CMV status not recorded). Some clones in this sample may be carry-over from other donors' samples. Both conserved end residues are part of each CDR3. A D gene is named only where the DNA matches it firmly. Not every row has a clone size; where given, it reads once, few, many or a size class.

d_call cdr3_length j_call clone_size v_call cdr3_nt cdr3_aa
- 14 TRBJ2-1 - TRBV20-1 TGCAGTGCTCCTCTAGAGGGGTCCTACAATGAGCAGTTCTTC CSAPLEGSYNEQFF
- 16 TRBJ1-1 few TRBV5-1 TGCGCCAGCAGCTTGGGGGAGGGTCTGGCGAACACTGAAGCTTTCTTT CASSLGEGLANTEAFF
- 12 TRBJ1-2 many TRBV7-9 TGTGCCAGCAGCTTACTGGTGGGCGGCTACACCTTC CASSLLVGGYTF
- 14 TRBJ2-1 - TRBV7-9 TGTGCCAGCAGCTTTATACCAGGGGCTAATGAGCAGTTCTTC CASSFIPGANEQFF
- 15 TRBJ1-1 - TRBV14 TGTGCCAGCAGCTCGGCAGGGCCCGTGAACACTGAAGCTTTCTTT CASSSAGPVNTEAFF
- 15 TRBJ2-7 few TRBV12-3/TRBV12-4 TGTGCCAGCAGTTTGCAAGGGGACGGGCCTTACGAGCAGTACTTC CASSLQGDGPYEQYF
TRBD1 19 TRBJ2-2 few TRBV2 TGTGCCAGCACCGACCCGGTAGGACAGGGGTCCTTAAACACCGGGGAGCTGTTTTTT CASTDPVGQGSLNTGELFF
- 14 TRBJ2-7 - TRBV27 TGTGCCAGCAGTTTAACGAACAACCCCTACGAGCAGTACTTC CASSLTNNPYEQYF
- 16 TRBJ1-6 - TRBV7-3 TGTGCCAGCAGCCCCCGGCTCGCAGGGGTCTCTTCACCCCTCCACTTT CASSPRLAGVSSPLHF
- 17 TRBJ2-1 - TRBV4-1 TGCGCCAGCAGCCAAGAAACAGCCCTAAGCTCCTACAATGAGCAGTTCTTC CASSQETALSSYNEQFF
- 15 TRBJ1-1 many TRBV7-6 TGTGCCAGCAGCTTAGCTCCGGGGGTAGGCACTGAAGCTTTCTTT CASSLAPGVGTEAFF
- 15 TRBJ1-1 - TRBV25-1 TGTGCCAGCAGTGAATATTTCCAGGGGAACACTGAAGCTTTCTTT CASSEYFQGNTEAFF
- 15 TRBJ1-6 few TRBV6-6 TGTGCCAGCAGCCACTGGGAAAGCTATAATTCACCCCTCCACTTT CASSHWESYNSPLHF
TRBD2 18 TRBJ2-6 - TRBV7-8 TGTGCCAGCAGCTTAAGCGGGGGTTCCCTCTCTGGGGCCAACGTCCTGACTTTC CASSLSGGSLSGANVLTF
TRBD1 14 TRBJ1-6 - TRBV9 TGTGCCAGCAGCGTAGACGACAGGGCATCACCCCTCCACTTT CASSVDDRASPLHF
TRBD2 15 TRBJ2-1 many TRBV7-6 TGTGCCAGCAGCCCTAGCGGGGGGACCGGTGGTGAGCAGTTCTTC CASSPSGGTGGEQFF
TRBD1 16 TRBJ1-2 - TRBV7-9 TGTGCCAGCAGCTCTTTACAGGGGGCGGATCACTATGGCTACACCTTC CASSSLQGADHYGYTF
- 15 TRBJ2-1 - TRBV2 TGTGCCATCGAAGCGGAGGTGGCAGCCGTGAATGAGCAGTTCTTC CAIEAEVAAVNEQFF
- 16 TRBJ2-3 - TRBV27 TGTGCCAGCAGGGTTTTCCCCAACACACACACAGATACGCAGTATTTT CASRVFPNTHTDTQYF
TRBD1 15 TRBJ1-4 - TRBV20-1 TGCAGTGCTCGGGACAGGGGTTTCGATAATGAAAAACTGTTTTTT CSARDRGFDNEKLFF
- 15 TRBJ1-1 few TRBV28 TGTGCCAGCAGGCTCCGGGTCCGGGTGGACACTGAAGCTTTCTTT CASRLRVRVDTEAFF
- 13 TRBJ1-1 - TRBV10-3 TGTGCCTCTCGGGAGACCATGAACACTGAAGCTTTCTTT CASRETMNTEAFF
TRBD1 14 TRBJ1-2 many TRBV7-6 TGTGCCAGCAGCTCAGGGACAGGGGGCCTTGGCTACACCTTC CASSSGTGGLGYTF
- 14 TRBJ2-5 - TRBV27 TGTGCCAGCAGTTTCATCGGGACCCAAGAGACCCAGTACTTC CASSFIGTQETQYF
- 12 TRBJ2-1 many TRBV7-8 TGTGCCAGCAGCAAAACGACCCAAGGGCAGTTCTTC CASSKTTQGQFF
TRBD1 13 TRBJ1-1 - TRBV4-1 TGCGCCAGCAGCCAGGCTGACAGGGACGAAGCTTTCTTT CASSQADRDEAFF
TRBD2 16 TRBJ2-3 many TRBV4-1 TGCGCCAGCAGCCAGGTCGGACTAGCGGGCACAGATACGCAGTATTTT CASSQVGLAGTDTQYF
- 15 TRBJ2-5 - TRBV27 TGTGCCAGCAGCTCCCGGGTGTGGGGGCAAGAGACCCAGTACTTC CASSSRVWGQETQYF
- 16 TRBJ2-4 many TRBV7-2 TGTGCCAGCAGCCTAGGGGGCGGGGCTCCACTAGGGTTTCAGTACTTC CASSLGGGAPLGFQYF
- 13 TRBJ2-3 - TRBV6-5 TGTGCCAGCAGTTACGAGGGGAAAGATACGCAGTATTTT CASSYEGKDTQYF
- 15 TRBJ1-5 - TRBV6-6 TGTGCCAGCAGCTTGGGACAAATGAGCAATCAGCCCCAGCATTTT CASSLGQMSNQPQHF
- 12 TRBJ2-3 once TRBV2 TGTGCCAGCGGGACAAACACAGATACGCAGTATTTT CASGTNTDTQYF
- 14 TRBJ1-5 few TRBV6-6 TGTGCCAGCAGGGCTCAGGGGAGGAATCAGCCCCAGCATTTT CASRAQGRNQPQHF
- 15 TRBJ1-1 few TRBV5-1 TGCGCCAGCAGCTCGGAACGATCCCTGGGGACTGAAGCTTTCTTT CASSSERSLGTEAFF
- 16 TRBJ2-7 few TRBV6-1 TGTGCCAGCAGTGAAGGTGGGAAGGGCGGACTCTACGAGCAGTACTTC CASSEGGKGGLYEQYF
- 14 TRBJ1-5 - TRBV4-3 TGCGCCAGCAGCCAAGAGACGACCTATCAGCCCCAGCATTTT CASSQETTYQPQHF
TRBD1 16 TRBJ2-3 many TRBV7-9 TGTGCCAGCAGCCCCCCAACAGGGGTGCCCACAGATACGCAGTATTTT CASSPPTGVPTDTQYF
- 13 TRBJ2-1 few TRBV6-5 TGTGCCAGCAGTTACGGGACCCTGGGTGAGCAGTTCTTC CASSYGTLGEQFF
TRBD1 15 TRBJ2-3 many TRBV12-3/TRBV12-4 TGTGCCAGCAGTCATCCGGGACAGGGAATGGATGCGCAGTATTTT CASSHPGQGMDAQYF
- 15 TRBJ2-1 - TRBV27 TGTGCCACACAAAATGGGCGGGGAGCTTACAATGAGCAGTTCTTC CATQNGRGAYNEQFF
- 14 TRBJ1-1 - TRBV19 TGTGCCAGTAGTATCGCAGGGTCGAACACTGAAGCTTTCTTT CASSIAGSNTEAFF
TRBD2 17 TRBJ2-7 - TRBV27 TGTGCCAGCAGAACCGGACTAGCGGGGGCAAGCTCCTACGAGCAGTACTTC CASRTGLAGASSYEQYF
TRBD2 16 TRBJ2-1 few TRBV2 TGTGCCAGCAGCTCTGGACTAGCGGGTTTTGAGAATGAGCAGTTCTTC CASSSGLAGFENEQFF
- 12 TRBJ2-2 many TRBV7-2 TGTGCCAGCAGCTCGGGTAGCTGGGAGCTGTTTTTT CASSSGSWELFF
TRBD2 16 TRBJ2-1 few TRBV5-4 TGTGCCAGCAGCTTGGATGAGGCGGGGGTGAACAATGAGCAGTTCTTC CASSLDEAGVNNEQFF